This TCR beta chain was found in a study of T cell responses to AZD1222 COVID-19 vaccine. Study-wide results and caveats: It was only after the peak T cell response that any repertoires were sampled. CD4 TCRs associated with vaccination spanned spike, dominating at 160-218 and 743-854. Two doses of AZD1222 preceded a rise in Spike-specific TCR breadth and depth. In a largely white British group with more females than males, clonal diversity was possibly underestimated.

This table comes from immunoSEQ multiplex PCR, and its TCRdb copy is limited to in-frame clones, with some not included. The sample yields some 150,000 clones, roughly 90% seen once. The CDR3 contains 16 residues. V was cut by 6 bases and J by 2 bases, with 19 bases left in between. CDR1 and CDR2 (germline): WSHSY, SAAADI. Regarding this clone: The antigen is undetermined.

The chain couples TRBV10-2 to TRBJ1-2; D is perhaps TRBD1 (6 bases). This specimen consisted of peripheral blood, obtained 28 days after the second AZD1222 dose. The sequence derives from an adult who received the AZD1222 COVID-19 vaccine. The CDR3: CASSERGGVANYGYTF. CDR3 nucleotide sequence: TGCGCCAGCAGCGAAAGAGGGGGAGTCGCCAACTATGGCTACACCTTC.